This T cell receptor (beta chain) stems from a study of blood T cells in healthy people across ages. Study outcomes and limitations: Roughly linearly, TCR beta diversity per million T cells fell as age increased.

Germline CDR1 and CDR2: SQVTM and ANQGSEA. V lost 4 bases and J lost 6, with 15 bases in between. CDR3 length: 14 residues. Concerning this clonotype itself: The target antigen is unknown. A read error may explain this, as a much larger clone is one base away.

Next came a second PCR, run for about 7 to 12 cycles, which used a sample-barcoded 5' primer along with a J-beta primer mix. Every sample gave at least 2.5 million paired-end reads containing CDR3. One entry per CDR3 protein results from TCRdb running MiXCR on the 5' RACE reads. The sample gives roughly 800,000 distinct CDR3 sequences, roughly 64% of which show up once; 20% to 25% is in the top ten. PBMCs, at least 7 million per sample, were isolated. This sequence was found in a man between 25 and 39 years old in good health. The chain employs TRBV29-1 and TRBJ2-2, with D tentatively TRBD1 (5 bases). The sequencing sample was made of blood. The CDR3 nucleotides are TGCAGCGTTGGAAGGGCAGGGCTGCCCGGGGAGCTGTTTTTT. Its protein is CSVGRAGLPGELFF.